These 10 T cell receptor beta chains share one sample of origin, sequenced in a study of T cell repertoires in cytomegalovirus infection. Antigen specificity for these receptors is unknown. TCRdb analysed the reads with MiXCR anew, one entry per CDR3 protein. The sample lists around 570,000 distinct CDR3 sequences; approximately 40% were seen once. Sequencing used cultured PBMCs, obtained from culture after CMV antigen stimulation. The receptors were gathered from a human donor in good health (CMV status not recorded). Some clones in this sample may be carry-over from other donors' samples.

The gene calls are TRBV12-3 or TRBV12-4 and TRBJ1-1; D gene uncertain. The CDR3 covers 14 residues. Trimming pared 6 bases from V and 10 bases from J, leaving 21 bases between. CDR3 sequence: CASSPTLSGPPAFF. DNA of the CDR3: TGTGCCAGCAGCCCTACTCTTTCGGGTCCTCCAGCTTTCTTT.

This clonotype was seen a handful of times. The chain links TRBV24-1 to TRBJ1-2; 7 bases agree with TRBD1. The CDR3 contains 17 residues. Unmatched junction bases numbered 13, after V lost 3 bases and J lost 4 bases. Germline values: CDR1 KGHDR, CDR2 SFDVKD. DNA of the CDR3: TGTGCCACCAGTGATCCACGAGACAGGGTTGGTCTCTATGGCTACACCTTC. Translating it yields CATSDPRDRVGLYGYTF.

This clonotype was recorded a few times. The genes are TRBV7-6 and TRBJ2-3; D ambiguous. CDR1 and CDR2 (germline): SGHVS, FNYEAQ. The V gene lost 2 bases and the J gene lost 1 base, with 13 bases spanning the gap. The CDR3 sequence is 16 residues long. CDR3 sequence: CASSLLVSVGTDTQYF. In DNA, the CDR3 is TGTGCCAGCAGCTTATTGGTATCGGTTGGCACAGATACGCAGTATTTT.

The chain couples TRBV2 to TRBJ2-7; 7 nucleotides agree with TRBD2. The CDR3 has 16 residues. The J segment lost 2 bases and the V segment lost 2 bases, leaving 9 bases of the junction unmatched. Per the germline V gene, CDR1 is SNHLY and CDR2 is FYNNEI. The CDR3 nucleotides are TGTGCCAGCAGTGAAAGCGGGACTGGATTAGCCTACGAGCAGTACTTC. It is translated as CASSESGTGLAYEQYF.

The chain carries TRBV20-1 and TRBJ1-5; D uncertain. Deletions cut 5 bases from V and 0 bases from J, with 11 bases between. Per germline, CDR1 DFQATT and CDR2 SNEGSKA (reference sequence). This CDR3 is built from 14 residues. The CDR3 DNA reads TGCAGTGCTCCCACAACGTATAGCAATCAGCCCCAGCATTTT. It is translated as CSAPTTYSNQPQHF.

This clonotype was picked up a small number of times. The CDR3 DNA reads TGTGCCAGCAGTGAAAGGGATACTGAGCAGTTCTTC. This sequence encodes CASSERDTEQFF. The rearrangement joins TRBV6-1 to TRBJ2-1, with D uncertain. Looked up from germline, CDR1 is MNHNS and CDR2 is SASEGT. Between the trimmed V and J ends, which lost 2 bases and 9 bases, there was a span of 8 bases. The CDR3 is made up of 12 amino acids.

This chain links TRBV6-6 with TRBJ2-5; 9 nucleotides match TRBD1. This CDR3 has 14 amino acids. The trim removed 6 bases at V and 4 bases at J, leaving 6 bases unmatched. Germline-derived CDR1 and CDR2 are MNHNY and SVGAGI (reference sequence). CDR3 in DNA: TGTGCCAGCAGGACAGGGGGTGGCCTAGAGACCCAGTACTTC. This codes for CASRTGGGLETQYF.

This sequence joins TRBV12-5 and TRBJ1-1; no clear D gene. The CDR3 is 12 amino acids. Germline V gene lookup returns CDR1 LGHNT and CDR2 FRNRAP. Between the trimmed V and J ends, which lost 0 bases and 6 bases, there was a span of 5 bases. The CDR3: CASGLVWAEAFF. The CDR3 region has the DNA TGTGCTAGTGGTTTGGTATGGGCTGAAGCTTTCTTT.

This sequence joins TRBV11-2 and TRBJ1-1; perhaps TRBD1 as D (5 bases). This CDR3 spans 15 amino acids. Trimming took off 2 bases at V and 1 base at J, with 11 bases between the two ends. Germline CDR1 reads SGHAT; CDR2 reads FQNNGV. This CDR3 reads CASSLIRGGNTEAFF. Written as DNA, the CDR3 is TGTGCCAGCAGCTTAATAAGGGGTGGGAACACTGAAGCTTTCTTT.

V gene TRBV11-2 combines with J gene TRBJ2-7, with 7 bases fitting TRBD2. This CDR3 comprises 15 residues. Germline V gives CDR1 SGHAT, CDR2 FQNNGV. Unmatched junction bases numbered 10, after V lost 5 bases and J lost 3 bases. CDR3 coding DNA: TGTGCCAGCAGCCGCCTTATGACGGGGGGCTACGAGCAGTACTTC. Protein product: CASSRLMTGGYEQYF.